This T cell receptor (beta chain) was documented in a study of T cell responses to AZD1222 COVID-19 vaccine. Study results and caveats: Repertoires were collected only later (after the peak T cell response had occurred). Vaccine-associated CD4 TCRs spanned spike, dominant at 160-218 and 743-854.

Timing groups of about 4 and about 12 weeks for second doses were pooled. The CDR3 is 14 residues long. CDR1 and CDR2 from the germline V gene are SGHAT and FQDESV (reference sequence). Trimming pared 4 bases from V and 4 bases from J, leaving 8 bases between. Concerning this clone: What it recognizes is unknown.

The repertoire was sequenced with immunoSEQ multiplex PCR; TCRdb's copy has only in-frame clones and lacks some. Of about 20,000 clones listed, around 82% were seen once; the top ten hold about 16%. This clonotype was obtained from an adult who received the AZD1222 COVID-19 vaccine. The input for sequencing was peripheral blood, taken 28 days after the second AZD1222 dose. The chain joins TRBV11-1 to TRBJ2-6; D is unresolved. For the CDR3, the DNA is TGTGCCAGCAGCTCCTTCGGGGGGGCCAACGTCCTGACTTTC. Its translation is CASSSFGGANVLTF.